The present T cell receptor beta chain was sequenced within a study of breast tumors, draining lymph nodes, adjacent tissues. In its sample, this clonotype was seen many times. Its antigen is unidentified. TCRdb ran MiXCR on the multiplex PCR reads and lists one entry per CDR3 protein. The sample has 140,000 to 150,000 distinct CDR3 sequences, over 25% seen once. Study results and limitations: Tumor repertoires ranked between lymph nodes and nontumor tissue in diversity, with V and J gene preferences. Tumor T cell lymph node origin was a supported hypothesis, not proven. Most tumor T cells seemingly derive from lymph node, then expand in tumor.

The CDR3 has 12 amino acids. The V end lost 7 bases, the J end lost 4 bases, and 10 bases lay between the germline ends. CDR1 and CDR2 (germline): LNHDA, SQIVND (reference sequence). Axillary draining lymph nodes of breast cancer patients supplied the node samples. The specimen was axillary lymph node tissue. This receptor was taken from a female donor with breast cancer. Some clones in this sample may be carry-over from other donors' samples. The chain links TRBV19 to TRBJ1-2; the D is unclear. CDR3 residues: CASKRTAYGYTF. For the CDR3, the DNA is TGTGCCAGTAAGCGAACAGCCTATGGCTACACCTTC.